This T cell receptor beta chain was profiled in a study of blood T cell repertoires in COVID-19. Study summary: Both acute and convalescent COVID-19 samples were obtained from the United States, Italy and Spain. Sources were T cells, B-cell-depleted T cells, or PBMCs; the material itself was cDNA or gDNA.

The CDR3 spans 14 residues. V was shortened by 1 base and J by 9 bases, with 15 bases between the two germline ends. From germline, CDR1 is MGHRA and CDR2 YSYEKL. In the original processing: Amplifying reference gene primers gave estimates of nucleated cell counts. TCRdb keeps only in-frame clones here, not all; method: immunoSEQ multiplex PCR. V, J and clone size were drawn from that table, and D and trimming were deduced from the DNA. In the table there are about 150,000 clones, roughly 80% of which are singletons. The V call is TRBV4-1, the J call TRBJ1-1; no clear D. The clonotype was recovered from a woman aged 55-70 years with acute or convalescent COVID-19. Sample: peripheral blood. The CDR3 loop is CASSQGPGDPQAFF. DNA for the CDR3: TGCGCCAGCAGCCAAGGGCCAGGCGACCCCCAAGCTTTCTTT.